The 5 T cell receptor beta chains below all came from one sample that was sequenced in a study of Ad26.COV2.S vaccination and SARS-CoV-2 variants. Treatment: about 20 received Ad26.COV2.S at low or high dose, single or two shots; 5 received placebo; per-sample allocation not given. The investigators took samples on day 63 after the first vaccine or placebo injection. Clones were read by immunoSEQ multiplex PCR, and TCRdb kept only the in-frame ones, dropping some. In the table there are around 400,000 clones, 75% to 95% of which are singletons. This sample comprised peripheral blood, obtained in a trial of Ad26.COV2.S vaccine versus placebo. These receptors were obtained from a person aged 18-65 years who received the Ad26.COV2.S COVID-19 vaccine or a placebo.

This chain uses TRBV6-2 or TRBV6-3 with TRBJ1-1, with a tentative D call TRBD1 (5 bases). The V end was cut by 6 bases, the J end by 0 bases, with 17 bases between. Per the germline V gene, CDR1 is MNHEY and CDR2 is SVGEGT. CDR3 size: 16 residues. DNA for the CDR3: TGTGCCAGCAGCCGACCCTCGACAGCCTTGAACACTGAAGCTTTCTTT. Encoded protein: CASSRPSTALNTEAFF.

V is TRBV27 and J is TRBJ2-7; D is tentatively TRBD1 or TRBD2 (5 bases each). Germline assignment: CDR1 MNHEY and CDR2 SMNVEV (reference sequence). Trimming cost V 8 bases and J 4 bases, with 18 bases left between them. The CDR3 runs 14 residues. CDR3 DNA sequence: TGTGCCAGCGGATCCGGGACCGGATTATACGAGCAGTACTTC. Its protein product is CASGSGTGLYEQYF.

CDR3 nucleotides: TGTGCCAGCAGCTTGGCTGGGGGGGAGACCAACTACGAGCAGTACTTC. Protein: CASSLAGGETNYEQYF. The V call is TRBV5-4, the J call TRBJ2-7; 7 nucleotides line up with TRBD2. The CDR3 loop spans 16 amino acids. Germline values: CDR1 SGHNT, CDR2 YYREEE (reference sequence). V shed 0 bases, J shed 3 bases, and the junction held 9 bases outside the gene matches.

As to this clone: At the DNA level, this CDR3 is encoded by other sequences in the same sample as well. The rearrangement joins TRBV11-2 to TRBJ2-7, with no clear D. Deletions cut 1 base from V and 4 bases from J, with 5 bases between. The V gene's germline CDR1 is SGHAT and CDR2 FQNNGV. The CDR3 extends over 12 amino acids. The CDR3 DNA follows: TGTGCCAGCAGCTTAGCGGCATACGAGCAGTACTTC. Translated, it gives CASSLAAYEQYF.

CDR3 protein: CASNQGILSSYEQYF. CDR3 sequence (DNA): TGCGCCAGTAATCAGGGTATCCTGAGCTCCTACGAGCAGTACTTC. The J gene is TRBJ2-7, the V gene TRBV5-1; D is perhaps TRBD1 (5 bases). Germline lookup yields CDR1 SGHRS and CDR2 YFSETQ. This CDR3 spans 15 amino acids. Between the trimmed V and J ends, which lost 8 bases and 0 bases, there was a span of 18 bases.